This T cell receptor (beta chain) was sequenced in a study of CD8 T cells in ankylosing spondylitis. Findings and limits, study-wide: Earlier literature documents some of the motif variants in reactive arthritis synovial fluid and blood. A TCR beta motif of under ten highly homologous variants seemed to mark ankylosing spondylitis blood. According to the report, clones linked to the disease were significantly enriched in matched synovial fluid samples taken from ankylosing spondylitis patients. The disease-linked clones had a CD8+ phenotype and low blood frequencies.

A quantitative 5'-RACE method, one with molecular barcodes, was used to make TCR beta libraries. A single record per CDR3 protein comes from TCRdb applying MiXCR to the 5' RACE reads. The sample has 750,000 to 850,000 distinct CDR3 sequences, about an eighth seen once. In this sample, this clonotype turned up many times. The antigen remains undetermined. The CDR3 runs to 17 residues. The V and J ends lost 4 bases and 4 bases, in that order; junction bases with no gene match: 16. Germline V lookup: CDR1 SQVTM, CDR2 ANQGSEA. J is TRBJ1-1 and V is TRBV29-1; 9 bases align to TRBD1. This TCR was sampled from a male donor with ankylosing spondylitis. Material: blood, either unsorted or a sorted T cell fraction (not recorded which). The CDR3 DNA reads as TGCAGCGTTGGGGACCGCGGGGGGACAGGGTACCCCACTGAAGCTTTCTTT. Translating gives CSVGDRGGTGYPTEAFF. Variable domain in full (rest from reference TRBV29-1 and TRBJ1-1): SAVISQKPSRDICQRGTSLTIQCQVDSQVTMMFWYRQQPGQSLTLIATANQGSEATYESGFVIDKFPISRPNLTFSTLTVSNMSPEDSSIYLCSVGDRGGTGYPTEAFFGQGTRLTVV.